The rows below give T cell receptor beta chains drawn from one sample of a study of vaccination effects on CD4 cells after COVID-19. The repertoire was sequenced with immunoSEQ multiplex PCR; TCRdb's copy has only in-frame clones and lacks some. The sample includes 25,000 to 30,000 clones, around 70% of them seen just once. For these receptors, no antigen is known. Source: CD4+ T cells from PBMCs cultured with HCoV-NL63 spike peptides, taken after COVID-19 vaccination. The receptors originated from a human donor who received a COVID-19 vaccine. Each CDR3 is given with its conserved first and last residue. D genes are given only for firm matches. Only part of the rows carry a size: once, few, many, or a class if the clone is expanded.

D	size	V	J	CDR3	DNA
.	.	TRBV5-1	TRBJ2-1	CASSLEGLEEQFF	TGCGCCAGCAGCTTGGAGGGGTTAGAGGAGCAGTTCTTC
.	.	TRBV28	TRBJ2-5	CASSLGETQYF	TGTGCCAGCAGTTTAGGGGAGACCCAGTACTTC
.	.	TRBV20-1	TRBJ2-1	CSASLNAYNEQFF	TGCAGTGCTAGTTTGAACGCCTACAATGAGCAGTTCTTC
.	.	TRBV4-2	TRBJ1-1	CASGPRGNTEAFF	TGTGCCAGCGGGCCCAGGGGGAACACTGAAGCTTTCTTT
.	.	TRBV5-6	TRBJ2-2	CASSLGLIWAGPGELFF	TGTGCCAGCAGCTTGGGTTTGATTTGGGCAGGGCCCGGGGAGCTGTTTTTT
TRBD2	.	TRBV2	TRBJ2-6	CASSEIIRAGGRGANVLTF	TGTGCCAGCAGTGAAATCATCAGGGCGGGGGGCCGCGGGGCCAACGTCCTGACTTTC
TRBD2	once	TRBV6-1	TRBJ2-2	CASRELAGALGAGELFF	TGTGCCAGCAGGGAATTAGCGGGGGCCTTGGGGGCCGGGGAGCTGTTTTTT
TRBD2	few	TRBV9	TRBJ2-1	CASSVVPSGRSSYNEQFF	TGTGCCAGCAGCGTAGTTCCTAGCGGGAGATCCTCCTACAATGAGCAGTTCTTC
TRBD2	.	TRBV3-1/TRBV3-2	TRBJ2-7	CASSQGGLAVLREQYF	TGTGCCAGCAGCCAGGGGGGACTAGCGGTCCTACGAGAGCAGTACTTC
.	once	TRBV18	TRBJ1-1	CASSPGALGTEAFF	TGTGCCAGCTCACCCGGGGCTCTGGGGACTGAAGCTTTCTTT
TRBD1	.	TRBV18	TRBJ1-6	CASSGRTGYNTGSPLHF	TGTGCCAGCTCGGGGCGGACAGGGTACAATACTGGTTCACCCCTCCACTTT
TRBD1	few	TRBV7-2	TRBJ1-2	CASSLAGTGAGYGYTF	TGTGCCAGCAGCTTAGCCGGGACAGGGGCTGGCTATGGCTACACCTTC
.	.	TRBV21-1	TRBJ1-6	CASSDGDRGGSPLHF	TGTGCCAGCAGCGACGGGGACAGGGGGGGTTCACCCCTCCACTTT
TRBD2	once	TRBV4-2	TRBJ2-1	CASSPSFTGGAMNEQFF	TGTGCCAGCAGCCCTAGCTTTACCGGGGGGGCGATGAATGAGCAGTTCTTC
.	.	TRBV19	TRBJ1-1	CASSLYGGTEAFF	TGTGCCAGTAGTCTCTACGGGGGGACTGAAGCTTTCTTT
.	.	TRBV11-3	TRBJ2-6	CASSCHRVNCSGANVLTF	TGTGCCAGCAGCTGCCACAGGGTTAACTGCTCTGGGGCCAACGTCCTGACTTTC
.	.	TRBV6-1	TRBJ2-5	CASSDLETQYF	TGTGCCAGCAGTGACCTCGAGACCCAGTACTTC
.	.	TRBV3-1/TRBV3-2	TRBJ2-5	CASSPSMGNQETQYF	TGTGCCAGCAGCCCCTCGATGGGGAACCAGGAGACCCAGTACTTC
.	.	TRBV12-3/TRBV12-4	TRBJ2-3	CASSITDTQYF	TGTGCCAGCTCAATAACAGATACGCAGTATTTT
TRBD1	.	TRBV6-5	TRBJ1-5	CASSYDRGGQPQHF	TGTGCCAGCAGTTACGACAGGGGGGGTCAGCCCCAGCATTTT
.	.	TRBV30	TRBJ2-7	CACPTGKGPYEQYF	TGTGCCTGTCCAACAGGGAAGGGACCCTACGAGCAGTACTTC
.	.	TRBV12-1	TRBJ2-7	CASSFIGPGGYEQYF	TGTGCCAGCAGCTTTATTGGCCCGGGGGGGTACGAGCAGTACTTC
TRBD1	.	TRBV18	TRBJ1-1	CASSLTQGVVGDTEAFF	TGTGCCAGCTCACTCACCCAGGGGGTGGTTGGGGACACTGAAGCTTTCTTT
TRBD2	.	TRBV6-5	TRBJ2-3	CASSSVRASGEDTQYF	TGTGCCAGCAGTTCCGTTAGGGCTAGCGGGGAAGATACGCAGTATTTT
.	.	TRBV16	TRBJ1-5	CASSQSTQLSNQPQHF	TGTGCCAGCAGCCAATCCACACAACTTAGCAATCAGCCCCAGCATTTT
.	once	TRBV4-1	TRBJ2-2	CASSQGVLGSNTGELFF	TGCGCCAGCAGCCAAGGGGTTCTGGGATCGAACACCGGGGAGCTGTTTTTT
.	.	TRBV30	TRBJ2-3	CAWSHGGPPITDTQYF	TGTGCCTGGAGTCATGGGGGGCCTCCTATCACAGATACGCAGTATTTT
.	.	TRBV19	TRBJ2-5	CASSPARGRIETQYF	TGTGCCAGTAGCCCAGCCCGGGGGCGGATTGAGACCCAGTACTTC
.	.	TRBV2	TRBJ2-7	CASKFASSSSYEQYF	TGTGCCAGCAAATTCGCTAGCTCGAGCTCCTACGAGCAGTACTTC
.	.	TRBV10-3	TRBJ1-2	CAISEGAGSSANYGYTF	TGTGCCATCAGTGAGGGGGCAGGTTCTTCAGCTAACTATGGCTACACCTTC
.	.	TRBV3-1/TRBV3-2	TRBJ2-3	CASSQVLGTDTQYF	TGTGCCAGCAGCCAAGTACTAGGCACAGATACGCAGTATTTT
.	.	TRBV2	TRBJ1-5	CASNPGEASNQPQHF	TGTGCCAGCAACCCAGGGGAAGCCAGCAATCAGCCCCAGCATTTT
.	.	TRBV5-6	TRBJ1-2	CASSPAGGGYTF	TGTGCCAGCAGCCCGGCGGGGGGCGGCTACACCTTC
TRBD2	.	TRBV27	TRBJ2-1	CASSAGVGEQFF	TGTGCCAGCAGTGCGGGGGTTGGTGAGCAGTTCTTC
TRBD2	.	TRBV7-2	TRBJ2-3	CASSLAWSGGAADTQYF	TGTGCCAGCAGCTTAGCGTGGAGCGGGGGGGCGGCAGATACGCAGTATTTT
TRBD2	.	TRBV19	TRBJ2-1	CASSPLTGRITSEAYNEQFF	TGTGCCAGTAGTCCATTAACGGGACGGATAACTAGCGAGGCCTACAATGAGCAGTTCTTC
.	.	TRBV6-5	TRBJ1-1	CASSSFSRGNTEAFF	TGTGCCAGCAGTTCCTTCTCCAGGGGTAACACTGAAGCTTTCTTT
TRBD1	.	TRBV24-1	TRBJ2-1	CATFPGTGGSYNEQFF	TGTGCCACTTTCCCCGGGACAGGGGGCTCCTACAATGAGCAGTTCTTC
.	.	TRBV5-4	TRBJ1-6	CASSFDTYNSPLHF	TGTGCCAGCAGCTTCGACACCTATAATTCACCCCTCCACTTT
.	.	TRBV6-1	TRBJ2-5	CASSESRGGETQYF	TGTGCCAGCAGTGAAAGCCGTGGTGGAGAGACCCAGTACTTC
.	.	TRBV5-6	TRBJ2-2	CASSLNTGELFF	TGTGCCAGCAGCCTCAACACCGGGGAGCTGTTTTTT
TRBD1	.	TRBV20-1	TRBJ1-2	CSASGDRSYGYTF	TGCAGTGCTAGTGGGGACAGGAGCTATGGCTACACCTTC
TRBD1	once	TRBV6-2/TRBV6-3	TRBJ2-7	CASSYPNRQGSDEQYF	TGTGCCAGCAGTTACCCAAACCGACAGGGTTCGGACGAGCAGTACTTC
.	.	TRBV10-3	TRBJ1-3	CAIRQGGGNTIYF	TGTGCCATCAGACAGGGAGGTGGAAACACCATATATTTT
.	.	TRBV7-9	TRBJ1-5	CASSLGDQPQHF	TGTGCCAGCAGCTTAGGGGATCAGCCCCAGCATTTT
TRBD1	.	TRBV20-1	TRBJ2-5	CSASFGQAQETQYF	TGCAGTGCTAGTTTCGGACAGGCACAAGAGACCCAGTACTTC